The 27 T cell receptor beta chains below come from one sample, sequenced in a study of blood T cell repertoires in COVID-19. The repertoire was sequenced with immunoSEQ multiplex PCR; TCRdb's copy has only in-frame clones and lacks some. The sample includes roughly 79,000 clones, 87% of them seen just once. Sample: peripheral blood. The receptor source for this set is a woman over 75 with active or convalescent COVID-19.

This clone has just one count. The J gene is TRBJ2-5, the V gene TRBV9, with D possibly TRBD1 on 6 matching bases. The CDR3 length is 13 residues. Trimming removed 3 bases from V and 2 bases from J, with 8 bases in between. CDR1 is SGDLS and CDR2 is YYNGEE in the germline V gene. The CDR3 spells CASSGQDQETQYF. The CDR3 nucleotides are TGTGCCAGCAGCGGACAGGATCAAGAGACCCAGTACTTC.

The rearrangement joins TRBV7-2 to TRBJ1-1; a possible D gene is TRBD1 (6 bases). CDR1 SGHTA and CDR2 FQGNSA come from the germline V gene. This CDR3 has 14 amino acids. The V end was cut by 3 bases, the J end by 8 bases, with 16 bases between. The CDR3 nucleotides are TGTGCCAGCAGCTTTTTCAGGGGTCCGGCGGAAGCTTTCTTT. Residues: CASSFFRGPAEAFF.

The chain combines TRBV6-5 with TRBJ2-3, with 11 bases aligning to TRBD2. This CDR3 has 16 amino acids. The trim removed 4 bases at V and 3 bases at J, leaving 6 bases unmatched. Germline loops: CDR1 MNHEY, CDR2 SVGAGI. This CDR3 is CASSSLAGGITDTQYF. The CDR3, as DNA: TGTGCCAGCAGTTCATTAGCGGGAGGGATAACAGATACGCAGTATTTT.

The table lists this clone with a few counts. The V gene is TRBV4-3, the J gene TRBJ1-3; 12 nucleotides align to TRBD1. This CDR3 has 17 residues. The trim removed 4 bases at V and 7 bases at J, leaving 11 bases unmatched. CDR1 is LGHNA, CDR2 YSLEER, per germline. This CDR3 reads CASSRIMGQGAGNTIYF. The CDR3 nucleotides read TGCGCCAGCAGCCGCATTATGGGACAGGGGGCGGGGAACACCATATATTTT.

V gene TRBV3-1 (or the pseudogene TRBV3-2) combines with J gene TRBJ2-7; TRBD1 matches at 10 bases. Looked up from germline, CDR1 is LGHDT and CDR2 is YNNKEL (reference sequence). The CDR3 totals 15 residues. The V gene end was trimmed by 5 bases and the J gene end by 2 bases; junction bases not matched to a gene: 6. The CDR3 protein is CASSSGTGAAYEQYF. The CDR3 DNA reads TGTGCCAGCAGCTCCGGGACAGGGGCCGCCTACGAGCAGTACTTC.

For this clone: The sample contains more than one DNA sequence encoding this CDR3. The chain combines TRBV5-1 with TRBJ2-1, with TRBD2 identical over 7 bases. Germline V lookup: CDR1 SGHRS, CDR2 YFSETQ. The V segment lost 4 bases and the J segment 3 bases; nucleotides outside the gene matches: 10. This CDR3 contains 16 residues. DNA of the CDR3: TGCGCCAGCAGCCCCGGGTCCAGGGAGGGCTACAATGAGCAGTTCTTC. Translating gives CASSPGSREGYNEQFF. The entire variable domain, with the rest obtained from reference TRBV5-1 and TRBJ2-1, is as follows: KAGVTQTPRYLIKTRGQQVTLSCSPISGHRSVSWYQQTPGQGLQFLFEYFSETQRNKGNFPGRFSGRQFSNSRSEMNVSTLELGDSALYLCASSPGSREGYNEQFFGPGTRLTVL.

The gene calls are TRBV6-5 and TRBJ1-2, with 9 bases identical to TRBD1. The trim removed 6 bases at V and 8 bases at J, leaving 7 bases unmatched. CDR1 is MNHEY, CDR2 SVGAGI, per germline. This CDR3 is 13 amino acids long. The DNA of the CDR3 is TGTGCCAGCAGAACCGGGACAGGGAAAGGCTACACCTTC. It is translated as CASRTGTGKGYTF.

This chain links TRBV6-6 with TRBJ2-7; weak D call: TRBD2 (6 bases). CDR1 is MNHNY and CDR2 is SVGAGI in the germline V gene (reference sequence). The CDR3 consists of 15 residues. V was clipped by 2 bases and J by 9 bases, with 20 bases between them. The chain's CDR3 is CASSYEVGLILRQYF. CDR3 DNA sequence: TGTGCCAGCAGTTACGAGGTTGGACTAATCCTCAGGCAGTACTTC.

This clone was picked up one time. This chain uses TRBV7-9 with TRBJ1-2, with D hard to call. The V and J ends lost 5 bases and 4 bases respectively, with 11 bases between them. Germline V gene data show CDR1 as SEHNR and CDR2 as FQNEAQ (reference sequence). CDR3 length: 13 residues. CDR3 in amino acids: CASSPQSGYGYTF. The CDR3 region has the DNA TGTGCCAGCAGCCCCCAGTCGGGCTATGGCTACACCTTC.

The V call is TRBV29-1, the J call TRBJ1-3; the match to TRBD1 covers 9 bases. CDR1 SQVTM and CDR2 ANQGSEA come from the germline V gene. V was clipped by 5 bases and J by 5 bases; unmatched bases: 4. CDR3 length: 13 amino acids. CDR3 protein: CSVKTGGRNTIYF. The CDR3, as DNA: TGCAGCGTTAAAACAGGGGGCAGAAACACCATATATTTT.

The rearrangement joins TRBV5-6 to TRBJ1-2; possibly TRBD1 for D (5 bases). CDR1 is SGHDT, CDR2 YYEEEE, per germline. CDR3 length equals 12 residues. With 0 bases removed from V and 6 bases from J, the gap between germline ends came to 6 bases. The CDR3, as DNA: TGTGCCAGCAGCTTGGCCAGGGATGGCTACACCTTC. It codes for CASSLARDGYTF.

The V call is TRBV4-3, the J call TRBJ2-5; 8 nucleotides line up with TRBD1. The J segment lost 2 bases and the V segment lost 4 bases, leaving 9 bases of the junction unmatched. Germline lookup yields CDR1 LGHNA and CDR2 YSLEER. The CDR3 covers 16 residues. The CDR3 loop reads CASSRGQGSGQETQYF. The CDR3 coding sequence is TGCGCCAGCAGCCGAGGACAGGGATCGGGACAAGAGACCCAGTACTTC.

The chain couples TRBV4-3 to TRBJ1-2; 10 bases map to TRBD1. V was clipped by 1 base and J by 4 bases; unmatched bases: 6. This CDR3 has 16 amino acids. From germline, CDR1 is LGHNA and CDR2 YSLEER. CDR3 sequence (DNA): TGCGCCAGCAGCCAAGCGACAGGGGGCTGGGGCTATGGCTACACCTTC. As protein: CASSQATGGWGYGYTF.

The rearrangement joins TRBV10-3 to TRBJ2-1, with D tentatively TRBD2 (6 bases). V was trimmed by 1 base and J by 6 bases, leaving 13 bases between them. This CDR3 is built from 15 residues. Germline lookup yields CDR1 ENHRY and CDR2 SYGVKD. The CDR3 is CAISEFLPGGNEQFF. The CDR3 DNA sequence: TGTGCCATCAGTGAGTTTTTACCCGGGGGCAATGAGCAGTTCTTC.

This chain connects TRBV3-1 (or the pseudogene TRBV3-2) to TRBJ1-2, with 9 bases fitting TRBD1. In germline, CDR1 is LGHDT, CDR2 YNNKEL (reference sequence). This CDR3 comprises 14 residues. The trim removed 4 bases at V and 3 bases at J, leaving 3 bases unmatched. As DNA, the CDR3 is TGTGCCAGCAGCCTCGGACAGGGGCACTATGGCTACACCTTC. Translation gives CASSLGQGHYGYTF.

V usage is TRBV7-8 and J usage is TRBJ1-5; D unresolved. V was pared by 5 bases and J by 0 bases, with 17 bases between. The CDR3 loop spans 17 amino acids. CDR1 is SGHVS, CDR2 FQNEAQ, per germline. CDR3 amino acids: CASSRRPVGDSNQPQHF. DNA of the CDR3: TGTGCCAGCAGCCGGAGGCCCGTCGGGGATAGCAATCAGCCCCAGCATTTT.

This clone was recorded a few times. The chain is built from TRBV2 and TRBJ1-4; TRBD1 matches 8 bases. The germline V gene encodes CDR1 SNHLY and CDR2 FYNNEI. The CDR3 has 14 residues. Trimming took 6 bases from V and 6 from J; bases not matched to a gene: 6. In nucleotides, the CDR3 is TGTGCCAGCAGGGACCGGACAGGGTATGAAAAACTGTTTTTT. This encodes CASRDRTGYEKLFF.

The chain recombines TRBV7-6 with TRBJ1-1, with D hard to call. The CDR3 extends over 13 amino acids. Per the germline V gene, CDR1 is SGHVS and CDR2 is FNYEAQ. V was trimmed by 5 bases and J by 1 base, leaving 8 bases between them. The CDR3: CASSRNRNTEAFF. In DNA, the CDR3 is TGTGCCAGCAGCCGCAACAGGAACACTGAAGCTTTCTTT. The full variable domain, in which reference TRBV7-6 and TRBJ1-1 provide the parts outside the CDR3, is GAGVSQSPRYKVTKRGQDVALRCDPISGHVSLYWYRQALGQGPEFLTYFNYEAQQDKSGLPNDRFSAERPEGSISTLTIQRTEQRDSAMYRCASSRNRNTEAFFGQGTRLTVV.

This clone was seen only a few times. The J gene is TRBJ1-5, the V gene TRBV6-2 or TRBV6-3; D possibly corresponds to TRBD1 (5 bases). Germline values: CDR1 MNHEY, CDR2 SVGEGT. This CDR3 has 15 amino acids. V lost 4 bases and J 2 bases, leaving 12 bases between the germline ends. CDR3 sequence: CASSSQGGGNQPQHF. In DNA, the CDR3 is TGTGCCAGCAGTTCCCAGGGTGGCGGCAATCAGCCCCAGCATTTT.

The chain couples TRBV11-1 to TRBJ1-3, with 9 bases that match TRBD1. Trimming took 5 bases from V and 1 from J; bases not matched to a gene: 3. This CDR3 region has 15 residues. Germline V lookup: CDR1 SGHAT, CDR2 FQDESV (reference sequence). The CDR3 DNA reads as TGTGCCAGCAGCCCGGACAGGGGTTCTGGAAACACCATATATTTT. This encodes CASSPDRGSGNTIYF.

The chain links TRBV4-1 to TRBJ2-5; 16 nucleotides agree with TRBD2. The CDR3 sequence is 17 residues long. J lost 2 bases, V lost 2 bases, and 2 bases had no gene match. The germline V gene has CDR1 MGHRA and CDR2 YSYEKL. CDR3 in DNA: TGCGCCAGCAGCCAAAAGGGACTAGCGGGGGGGCAAGAGACCCAGTACTTC. Translated, it gives CASSQKGLAGGQETQYF.

This clone has a single count. V usage is TRBV5-6 and J usage is TRBJ1-5, with unresolved D. From germline, CDR1 is SGHDT and CDR2 YYEEEE. V gave up 0 bases and J gave up 7 bases, with 11 bases separating them. The CDR3 runs to 14 residues. The DNA for the CDR3 is TGTGCCAGCAGCTTGGCGGGGAAGTGGCAGCCCCAGCATTTT. It codes for CASSLAGKWQPQHF. Using reference TRBV5-6 and TRBJ1-5 for the parts outside the CDR3, the full variable domain is DAGVTQSPTHLIKTRGQQVTLRCSPKSGHDTVSWYQQALGQGPQFIFQYYEEEERQRGNFPDRFSGHQFPNYSSELNVNALLLGDSALYLCASSLAGKWQPQHFGDGTRLSIL.

This clone was observed once. J is TRBJ1-3 and V is TRBV2, with TRBD1 matching 7 bases. Germline trimming cut 10 bases from V and 7 bases from J; bases unmatched to any gene: 13. This CDR3 has 14 residues. Germline V lookup: CDR1 SNHLY, CDR2 FYNNEI. CDR3 region: CATRGWRGQNTIYF. Written as DNA, the CDR3 is TGTGCCACCAGGGGCTGGAGGGGACAGAACACCATATATTTT.

CDR3 nucleotide sequence: TGTGCCAGCTCACCAGAACTAGCACATGAGCAGTTCTTC. Protein product: CASSPELAHEQFF. The genes are TRBV18 and TRBJ2-1; weak D call: TRBD2 (6 bases). The germline V gene encodes CDR1 KGHSH and CDR2 LQKENI. The V and J ends lost 2 bases and 8 bases respectively, with 10 bases between them. This CDR3 comprises 13 residues.

The chain employs TRBV4-3 and TRBJ2-7; TRBD2 matches at 12 bases. The CDR3 totals 17 residues. CDR1 and CDR2 from the germline V gene are LGHNA and YSLEER. The J segment lost 3 bases and the V segment lost 0 bases, leaving 6 bases of the junction unmatched. CDR3: CASSQEASGGARYEQYF. As DNA, the CDR3 is TGCGCCAGCAGCCAAGAGGCTAGCGGGGGGGCCCGCTACGAGCAGTACTTC.

For this clone: The same CDR3 arises from other DNA sequences in this sample as well. The chain combines TRBV7-2 with TRBJ1-2, with unresolved D. The ends were cut back, 2 bases at V and 2 bases at J, with 12 bases in the middle. The CDR3 extends over 15 amino acids. Germline CDR1 SGHTA, CDR2 FQGNSA. The CDR3 spells CASSLNNNRNYGYTF. CDR3 nucleotide sequence: TGTGCCAGCAGCTTAAACAACAACAGAAACTATGGCTACACCTTC.

Turning to this clone: This may be a read error, as it is one base from a much larger clone. The chain couples TRBV6-5 to TRBJ2-3; 15 bases map to TRBD2. The CDR3 has 14 residues. V gave up 10 bases and J gave up 5 bases; unmatched junction bases: 4. Germline CDR1 reads MNHEY; CDR2 reads SVGAGI. The CDR3, as DNA: TGTGCCACCGGACTAGCGGGAGGGATAGATACGCAGTATTTT. Protein sequence: CATGLAGGIDTQYF.